These T cell receptor beta chains were read from a single sample in a study of PD-L1 blockade in urothelial cancer. This table comes from immunoSEQ multiplex PCR, and its TCRdb copy is limited to in-frame clones, with some not included. The sample carries tens of thousands of clones, 82% recorded once. The sample here was PBMCs, taken around atezolizumab (anti-PD-L1) treatment. Receptor source: a man between 65 and 85 years old with urothelial cancer. Both conserved end residues are part of each CDR3. A D gene is named only where the DNA matches it firmly. Only part of the rows carry a size: once, few, many, or a class if the clone is expanded.

v_call	d_call	clone_size	j_call	cdr3_aa	cdr3_nt
TRBV4-2	TRBD2	NA	TRBJ2-2	CASSQASGRLTGELFF	TGTGCCAGCAGCCAAGCGAGCGGGAGGTTGACCGGGGAGCTGTTTTTT
TRBV7-9	TRBD2	NA	TRBJ2-7	CASSLAGGRAVEQYF	TGTGCCAGCAGCTTAGCAGGCGGGAGGGCTGTCGAGCAGTACTTC
TRBV2	NA	NA	TRBJ1-2	CASTRVGYGYTF	TGTGCCAGCACCAGGGTGGGCTATGGCTACACCTTC
TRBV18	TRBD2	NA	TRBJ2-2	CASSRDETSARTGELFF	TGTGCCAGCTCACGAGATGAGACTAGCGCCAGGACCGGGGAGCTGTTTTTT
TRBV2	TRBD2	NA	TRBJ2-2	CASSPEERGNTGELFF	TGTGCCAGCAGTCCCGAGGAGCGGGGGAACACCGGGGAGCTGTTTTTT
TRBV4-3	TRBD1	NA	TRBJ1-1	CASSQDPRDRGIYTEAFF	TGCGCCAGCAGCCAAGATCCAAGAGACAGGGGAATTTACACTGAAGCTTTCTTT
TRBV19	TRBD1	NA	TRBJ1-2	CASSPRPGTGKYGYTF	TGTGCCAGTAGTCCTCGACCCGGGACAGGGAAATATGGCTACACCTTC
TRBV28	NA	NA	TRBJ1-2	CASSLGGQELLYGYTF	TGTGCCAGCAGTTTGGGGGGGCAGGAGTTACTCTATGGCTACACCTTC
TRBV5-1	TRBD1	NA	TRBJ1-1	CASSLGQGASGTEAFF	TGCGCCAGCAGCCTAGGACAGGGGGCAAGCGGGACTGAAGCTTTCTTT
TRBV14	NA	few	TRBJ2-2	CASSQDAAEPGELFF	TGTGCCAGCAGCCAAGACGCGGCAGAACCTGGGGAGCTGTTTTTT
TRBV27	NA	NA	TRBJ2-2	CASSPTAIYLDTGELFF	TGTGCCAGCAGTCCTACCGCGATCTATTTGGACACCGGGGAGCTGTTTTTT
TRBV15	TRBD2	few	TRBJ2-5	CATSGRGGSETQYF	TGTGCCACCAGCGGGAGGGGAGGTTCGGAGACCCAGTACTTC
TRBV5-4	TRBD1	NA	TRBJ2-1	CASSLRGLEQFF	TGTGCCAGCAGCTTGAGGGGGCTGGAGCAGTTCTTC
TRBV2	NA	NA	TRBJ2-5	CASSERPYGAQYF	TGTGCCAGCAGTGAAAGACCCTACGGGGCCCAGTACTTC
TRBV9	NA	once	TRBJ2-4	CASSSGVAKNIQYF	TGTGCCAGCAGCTCGGGAGTAGCCAAAAACATTCAGTACTTC
TRBV11-3	TRBD2	NA	TRBJ2-7	CASSLSWTSGSERDEQYF	TGTGCCAGCAGCTTATCGTGGACTAGCGGGAGTGAACGAGACGAGCAGTACTTC
TRBV10-3	TRBD2	NA	TRBJ2-7	CAISETSGGPYEQYF	TGTGCCATCAGTGAGACTAGCGGGGGACCCTACGAGCAGTACTTC
TRBV23-1	NA	NA	TRBJ2-7	CASSQLAKSYEQYF	TGCGCCAGCAGTCAATTAGCAAAGTCCTACGAGCAGTACTTC
TRBV7-2	TRBD1	NA	TRBJ2-7	CASSPDRGPYEQYF	TGTGCCAGCAGCCCCGACAGGGGGCCCTACGAGCAGTACTTC
TRBV5-4	TRBD1	NA	TRBJ2-7	CASSAPGQGAHEQYF	TGTGCCAGCAGCGCACCGGGACAGGGCGCCCACGAGCAGTACTTC
TRBV19	TRBD1	NA	TRBJ2-2	CASSMWGQGAFGELFF	TGTGCCAGTAGTATGTGGGGACAGGGGGCGTTCGGGGAGCTGTTTTTT
TRBV19	TRBD2	medium-sized	TRBJ2-7	CASSISGINEQYF	TGTGCCAGTAGTATCAGCGGGATTAACGAGCAGTACTTC
TRBV11-2	TRBD2	NA	TRBJ2-7	CASSLDQLAGSYEQYF	TGTGCCAGCAGCTTAGATCAACTAGCGGGGTCCTACGAGCAGTACTTC
TRBV28	NA	NA	TRBJ2-7	CASSLRPGYEQYF	TGTGCCAGCAGTTTACGTCCGGGCTACGAGCAGTACTTC
TRBV6-1	TRBD1	few	TRBJ1-5	CASSELTGGHQPQHF	TGTGCCAGCAGTGAATTGACAGGGGGGCATCAGCCCCAGCATTTT
TRBV5-4	TRBD2	once	TRBJ2-1	CASSLSSSGYNEQFF	TGTGCCAGCAGCTTGAGTTCTAGCGGATACAATGAGCAGTTCTTC
TRBV5-6	NA	NA	TRBJ1-1	CASTWGTRGTEAFF	TGTGCCAGCACCTGGGGAACAAGGGGCACTGAAGCTTTCTTT
TRBV27	NA	few	TRBJ1-1	CASSLNARGNTEAFF	TGTGCCAGCAGTTTAAATGCGAGAGGGAACACTGAAGCTTTCTTT
TRBV19	TRBD1	NA	TRBJ1-2	CASSIPQGAKGYTF	TGTGCCAGTAGTATCCCTCAGGGGGCGAAGGGCTACACCTTC
TRBV7-3	NA	NA	TRBJ1-1	CASSFGQRGEAFF	TGTGCCAGCAGCTTTGGACAAAGGGGTGAAGCTTTCTTT
TRBV10-1	TRBD2	NA	TRBJ2-1	CASTQGGTSGFNEQFF	TGCGCCAGCACTCAAGGGGGGACTAGCGGATTCAATGAGCAGTTCTTC
TRBV7-6	NA	NA	TRBJ1-1	CASSPYGRGGNTEAFF	TGTGCCAGCAGCCCCTACGGGAGGGGGGGGAACACTGAAGCTTTCTTT
TRBV6-5	NA	few	TRBJ1-2	CASSDRYYGYTF	TGTGCCAGCAGCGACAGGTATTATGGCTACACCTTC
TRBV6-1	NA	NA	TRBJ2-7	CASRDNREKYF	TGTGCCAGCAGGGACAACAGGGAAAAGTACTTC
TRBV28	NA	NA	TRBJ2-4	CATREGENIQYF	TGTGCCACGCGGGAAGGGGAAAACATTCAGTACTTC
TRBV2	TRBD2	NA	TRBJ2-1	CASSSPLAGGPPEDYNEQFF	TGTGCCAGCAGCTCTCCTCTAGCGGGAGGGCCACCAGAAGACTACAATGAGCAGTTCTTC
TRBV7-8	NA	NA	TRBJ1-2	CASSLDPGLYGYTF	TGTGCCAGCAGCTTAGATCCAGGACTCTATGGCTACACCTTC
TRBV28	NA	NA	TRBJ1-5	CASSWGDRDGGSPQHF	TGTGCCAGCAGCTGGGGGGATAGGGACGGGGGATCGCCCCAGCATTTT
TRBV28	TRBD1	NA	TRBJ1-2	CVSSGGPYGYTF	TGTGTCTCCTCAGGGGGCCCCTATGGCTACACCTTC
TRBV28	NA	NA	TRBJ2-7	CASSFHLATLSYEQYF	TGTGCCAGCAGTTTTCATCTGGCCACCCTCTCCTACGAGCAGTACTTC
TRBV28	TRBD2	NA	TRBJ2-7	CASTPGGHEQYF	TGTGCCAGCACCCCGGGAGGTCACGAGCAGTACTTC
TRBV18	NA	NA	TRBJ2-6	CASSPTGRSGANVLTF	TGTGCCAGCTCACCTACAGGGAGATCCGGGGCCAACGTCCTGACTTTC
TRBV19	NA	NA	TRBJ2-2	CASKNRNITGELFF	TGTGCCAGTAAAAACAGGAACATCACCGGGGAGCTGTTTTTT
TRBV5-6	NA	NA	TRBJ2-7	CASSLEQGEEQYF	TGTGCCAGCAGCTTGGAACAGGGAGAAGAGCAGTACTTC
TRBV4-3	TRBD1	NA	TRBJ2-7	CASSKGPGQGYEQYF	TGCGCCAGCAGCAAAGGCCCGGGACAGGGCTACGAGCAGTACTTC
TRBV5-1	TRBD1	NA	TRBJ1-1	CASSLPTGGGTEAFF	TGCGCCAGCAGCCTGCCGACAGGGGGGGGCACTGAAGCTTTCTTT
TRBV29-1	TRBD1	NA	TRBJ1-4	CSVTTGSRTEKLFF	TGCAGCGTGACGACAGGGTCGAGGACTGAAAAACTGTTTTTT
TRBV27	TRBD1	NA	TRBJ1-1	CASSWQGAFEAFF	TGTGCCAGCAGTTGGCAGGGGGCTTTTGAAGCTTTCTTT
TRBV6-1	NA	NA	TRBJ1-1	CASSEEKGFTEAFF	TGTGCCAGCAGTGAAGAAAAGGGGTTCACTGAAGCTTTCTTT
TRBV29-1	NA	NA	TRBJ2-5	CSVEEGAQYF	TGCAGCGTTGAAGAAGGGGCCCAGTACTTC
TRBV6-1	NA	NA	TRBJ1-2	CASSETSFSGGYTF	TGTGCCAGCAGTGAAACCAGCTTTTCGGGGGGCTACACCTTC